The following is a T cell receptor (beta chain) sequence with its context. Sequencing was performed with immunoSEQ multiplex PCR; in TCRdb, only in-frame clones are kept and a portion is missing. The repertoire holds about 310,000 clones, with around 90% as singletons. The sample is drawn from a study of blood T cell repertoires in COVID-19. Overall study context: Samples representing acute and convalescent COVID-19 were sourced from the United States, Italy and Spain. The cDNA or gDNA used as material had been derived from T cells, B-cell-depleted T cells, or PBMCs.

The clonotype comes from a woman aged 40 to 50 with COVID-19, enrolled during active disease. Source material: peripheral blood.

As DNA, the CDR3 is TGTGCCAGCAGTGAAAGCCTGCGCAATCAGCCCCAGCATTTT. As protein: CASSESLRNQPQHF. The J gene is TRBJ1-5, the V gene TRBV2; D unresolved. The CDR3 is 14 residues long. CDR1 and CDR2 from the germline V gene are SNHLY and FYNNEI. V lost 2 bases and J 2 bases, leaving 7 bases between the germline ends.